This note documents a single TCR beta chain sequence. What it binds is unknown. This specimen belongs to a study of T cells in Graves' hyperthyroidism and ophthalmopathy. Study-wide results and limits: Ophthalmopathy stood apart from stable hyperthyroidism in a 13 V-J model.

After removal of 6 bases from V and 1 base from J, the junction contained 7 bases not matched to a gene. The CDR3 spans 15 residues. Germline V gene lookup returns CDR1 MNHEY and CDR2 SMNVEV (reference sequence). Hyperthyroidism patients were newly diagnosed, had disease duration under 2 months, and were aged 18 to 65 years. A patient was excluded if there was uncontrolled infection, other autoimmune disease, pregnancy or lactation. Blood sampling occurred at first hyperthyroidism diagnosis, ahead of any ophthalmopathy symptoms. TCR beta CDR3 region amplification was performed from RNA transcripts. The HTBI primer set was used in a first-round RT-PCR of the TCR CDR3. TCRdb reanalysed the multiplex PCR reads using MiXCR and keeps one entry per CDR3 protein. The sample consists of 730,000 or so distinct CDR3 sequences, 18% of them appearing once.

V and J are TRBV27 and TRBJ1-1, with 8 bases fitting TRBD1. This TCR derives from a woman in her forties or fifties with Graves' hyperthyroidism that later progressed to Graves' ophthalmopathy. The source material was blood. The CDR3 spells CASRPDRAGNTEAFF. The CDR3 nucleotides read TGTGCCAGCAGACCGGACAGGGCAGGGAACACTGAAGCTTTCTTT.